This T cell receptor beta chain comes out of a study of OX40 agonist ivuxolimab in advanced cancers. Study context: Partial responses, seen in three patients, involved one hepatocellular carcinoma and two cutaneous melanomas.

V gave up 6 bases and J gave up 10 bases; unmatched junction bases: 10. CDR1 is MDHEN and CDR2 is SYDVKM in the germline V gene. This CDR3 contains 14 residues. Generated by immunoSEQ multiplex PCR, the TCRdb table keeps only in-frame clones and is missing some. This table holds 70,000 to 75,000 clones, about 88% found once. Study-wide findings and caveats: Low normalized T-cell clonal expansion was also seen in some nonresponders.

On this clone: The antigen is not known.

The material sequenced was CD4+ or CD8+ T cells sorted from blood, taken in a trial of the OX40 agonist ivuxolimab. The rearrangement uses TRBV28 and TRBJ1-4; 8 bases map to TRBD1. This clonotype was obtained from an adult with an advanced solid tumor such as melanoma, head and neck, liver or kidney cancer. CDR3: CASRSDRESIKLFF. CDR3 nucleotide sequence: TGTGCCAGCAGATCGGACAGGGAAAGCATAAAACTGTTTTTT.